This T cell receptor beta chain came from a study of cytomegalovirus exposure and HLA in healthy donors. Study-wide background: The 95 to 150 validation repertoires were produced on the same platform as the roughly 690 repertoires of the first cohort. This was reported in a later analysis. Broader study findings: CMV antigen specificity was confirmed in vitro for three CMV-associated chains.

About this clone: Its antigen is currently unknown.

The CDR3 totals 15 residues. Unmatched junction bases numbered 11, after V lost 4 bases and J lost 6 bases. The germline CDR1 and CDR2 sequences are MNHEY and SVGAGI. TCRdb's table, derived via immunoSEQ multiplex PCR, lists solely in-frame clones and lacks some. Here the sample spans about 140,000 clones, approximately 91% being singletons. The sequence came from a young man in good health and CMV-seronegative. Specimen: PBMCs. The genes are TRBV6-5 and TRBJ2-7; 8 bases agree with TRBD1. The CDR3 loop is CASSFSTGQGGEQYF. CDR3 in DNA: TGTGCCAGCAGTTTCTCAACCGGACAGGGAGGCGAGCAGTACTTC.